This paragraph reports one T cell receptor (beta chain). As processed by the authors: Nucleated cell counts were estimated from reference gene primer amplification. Repertoires were generated with immunoSEQ multiplex PCR, while TCRdb's copy carries only in-frame clones and drops some. The V and J calls and clone size were taken over from that table, and D and trimming were inferred from the DNA. In the table there are a few hundred thousand clones, around 83% of which are singletons. This sample stems from a study of blood T cell repertoires in COVID-19. Study context: Material from acute and convalescent COVID-19 was sourced from the United States, Italy and Spain. PBMCs, B-cell-depleted T cells, or T cells provided the cDNA or gDNA that made up the material.

After removal of 3 bases from V and 4 bases from J, the junction contained 6 bases not matched to a gene. Germline V gene data show CDR1 as LNHDA and CDR2 as SQIVND (reference sequence). The CDR3 sequence is 15 residues long. The source material was peripheral blood. This TCR was sampled from a woman aged 40 to 50 who had recovered from COVID-19. The rearrangement links TRBV19 to TRBJ1-5; 7 nucleotides line up with TRBD1. The CDR3 DNA follows: TGTGCCAGTAGTATCGAAGGGACAGAAAATCAGCCCCAGCATTTT. As protein: CASSIEGTENQPQHF.